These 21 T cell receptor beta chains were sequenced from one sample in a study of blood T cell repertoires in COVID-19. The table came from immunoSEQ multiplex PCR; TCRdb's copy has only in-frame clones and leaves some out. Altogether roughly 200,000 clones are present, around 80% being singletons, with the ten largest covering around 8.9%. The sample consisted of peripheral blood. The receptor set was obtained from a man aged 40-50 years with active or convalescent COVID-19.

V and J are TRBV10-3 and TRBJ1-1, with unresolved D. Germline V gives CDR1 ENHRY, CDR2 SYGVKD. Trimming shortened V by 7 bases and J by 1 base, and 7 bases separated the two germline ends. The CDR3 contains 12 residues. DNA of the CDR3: TGTGCCATCAAACAACCGAACACTGAAGCTTTCTTT. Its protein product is CAIKQPNTEAFF.

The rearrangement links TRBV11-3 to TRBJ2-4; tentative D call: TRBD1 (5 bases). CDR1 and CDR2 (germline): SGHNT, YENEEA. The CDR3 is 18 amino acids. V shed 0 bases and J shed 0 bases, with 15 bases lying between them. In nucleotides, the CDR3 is TGTGCCAGCAGCTTAGATGAACAGGTCCGGCTAGCCAAAAACATTCAGTACTTC. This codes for CASSLDEQVRLAKNIQYF.

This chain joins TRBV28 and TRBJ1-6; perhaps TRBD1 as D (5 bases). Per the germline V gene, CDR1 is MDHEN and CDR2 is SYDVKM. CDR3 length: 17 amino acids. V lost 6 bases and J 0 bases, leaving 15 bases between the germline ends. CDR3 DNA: TGTGCCAGCAGCCAAGGGACTTCGAGCTCCTATAATTCACCCCTCCACTTT. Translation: CASSQGTSSSYNSPLHF. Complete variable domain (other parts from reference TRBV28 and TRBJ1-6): DVKVTQSSRYLVKRTGEKVFLECVQDMDHENMFWYRQDPGLGLRLIYFSYDVKMKEKGDIPEGYSVSREKKERFSLILESASTNQTSMYLCASSQGTSSSYNSPLHFGNGTRLTVT.

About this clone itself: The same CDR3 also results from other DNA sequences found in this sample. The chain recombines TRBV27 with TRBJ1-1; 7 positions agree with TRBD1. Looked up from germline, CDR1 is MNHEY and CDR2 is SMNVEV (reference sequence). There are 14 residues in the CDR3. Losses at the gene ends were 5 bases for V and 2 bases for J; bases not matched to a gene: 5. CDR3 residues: CASSAGQVNTEAFF. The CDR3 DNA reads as TGTGCCAGCAGTGCCGGACAGGTTAACACTGAAGCTTTCTTT.

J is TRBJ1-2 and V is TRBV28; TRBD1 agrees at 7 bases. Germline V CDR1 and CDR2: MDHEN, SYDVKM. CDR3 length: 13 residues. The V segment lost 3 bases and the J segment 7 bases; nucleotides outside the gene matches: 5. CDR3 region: CASSFGGGGGYTF. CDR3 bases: TGTGCCAGCAGTTTCGGAGGGGGCGGTGGCTACACCTTC.

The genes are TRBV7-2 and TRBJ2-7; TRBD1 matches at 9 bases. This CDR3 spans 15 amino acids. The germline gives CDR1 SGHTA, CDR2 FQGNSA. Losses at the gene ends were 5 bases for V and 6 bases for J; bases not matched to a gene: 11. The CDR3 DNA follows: TGTGCCAGCAGCCCCCGGACAGGGGATGGGTCCGAGCAGTACTTC. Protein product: CASSPRTGDGSEQYF.

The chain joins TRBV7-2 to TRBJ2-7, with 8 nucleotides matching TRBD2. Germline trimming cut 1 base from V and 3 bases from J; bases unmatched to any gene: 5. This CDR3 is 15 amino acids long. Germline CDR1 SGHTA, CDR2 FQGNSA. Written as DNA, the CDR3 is TGTGCCAGCAGCTTAGTAGCGGGACTTAACTACGAGCAGTACTTC. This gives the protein CASSLVAGLNYEQYF.

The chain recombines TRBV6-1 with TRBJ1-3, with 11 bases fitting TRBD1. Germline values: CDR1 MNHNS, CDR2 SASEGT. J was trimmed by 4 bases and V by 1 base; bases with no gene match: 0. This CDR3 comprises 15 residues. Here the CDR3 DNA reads TGTGCCAGCAGTGAAGGGGACAGGGGGGGAAACACCATATATTTT. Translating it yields CASSEGDRGGNTIYF.

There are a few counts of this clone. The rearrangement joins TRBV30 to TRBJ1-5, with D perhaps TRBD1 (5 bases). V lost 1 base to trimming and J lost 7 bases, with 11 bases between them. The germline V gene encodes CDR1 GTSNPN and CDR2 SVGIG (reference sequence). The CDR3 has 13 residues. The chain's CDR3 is CAWSGGGLQPQHF. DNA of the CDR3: TGTGCCTGGAGTGGGGGGGGACTCCAGCCCCAGCATTTT.

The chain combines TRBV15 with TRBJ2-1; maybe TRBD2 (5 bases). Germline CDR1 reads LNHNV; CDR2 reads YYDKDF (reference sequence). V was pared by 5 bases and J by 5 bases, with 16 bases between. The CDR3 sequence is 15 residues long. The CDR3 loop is CATSPGGLPNNEQFF. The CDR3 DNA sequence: TGTGCCACCAGCCCCGGAGGCCTACCAAACAATGAGCAGTTCTTC.

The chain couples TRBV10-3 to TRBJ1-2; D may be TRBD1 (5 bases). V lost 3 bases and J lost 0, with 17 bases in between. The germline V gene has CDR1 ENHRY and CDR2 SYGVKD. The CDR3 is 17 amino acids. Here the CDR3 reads CAISERTSPETNYGYTF. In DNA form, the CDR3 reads TGTGCCATCAGTGAAAGGACATCGCCAGAAACTAACTATGGCTACACCTTC.

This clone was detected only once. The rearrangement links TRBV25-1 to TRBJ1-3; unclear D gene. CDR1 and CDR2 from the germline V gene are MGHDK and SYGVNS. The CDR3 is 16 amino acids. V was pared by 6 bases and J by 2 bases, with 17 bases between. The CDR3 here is CASSPTILATGNTIYF. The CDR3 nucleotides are TGTGCCAGCAGCCCTACTATCCTGGCGACTGGAAACACCATATATTTT.

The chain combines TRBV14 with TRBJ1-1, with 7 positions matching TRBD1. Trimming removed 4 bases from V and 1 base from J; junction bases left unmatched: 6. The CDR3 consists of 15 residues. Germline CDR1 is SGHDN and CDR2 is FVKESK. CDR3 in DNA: TGTGCCAGCAGCCCCAGACACAGGGGGAACACTGAAGCTTTCTTT. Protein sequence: CASSPRHRGNTEAFF.

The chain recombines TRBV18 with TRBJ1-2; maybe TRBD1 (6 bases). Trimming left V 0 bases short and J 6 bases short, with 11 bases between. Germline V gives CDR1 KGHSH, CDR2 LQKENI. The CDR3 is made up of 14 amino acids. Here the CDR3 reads CASSPPWTEDGYTF. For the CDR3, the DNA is TGTGCCAGCTCACCACCGTGGACAGAGGATGGCTACACCTTC.

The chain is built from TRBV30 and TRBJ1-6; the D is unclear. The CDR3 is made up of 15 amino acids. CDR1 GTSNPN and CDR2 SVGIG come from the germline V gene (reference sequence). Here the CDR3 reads CASSTESSYNSPLHF. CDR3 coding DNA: TGTGCTTCCTCGACGGAGAGCTCCTATAATTCACCCCTCCACTTT. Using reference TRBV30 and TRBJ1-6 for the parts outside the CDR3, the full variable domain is SQTIHQWPATLVQPVGSPLSLECTVEGTSNPNLYWYRQAAGRGLQLLFYSVGIGQISSEVPQNLSASRPQDRQFILSSKKLLLSDSGFYLCASSTESSYNSPLHFGNGTRLTVT.

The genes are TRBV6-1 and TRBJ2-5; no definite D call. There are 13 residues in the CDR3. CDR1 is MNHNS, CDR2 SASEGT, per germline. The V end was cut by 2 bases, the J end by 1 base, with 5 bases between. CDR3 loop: CASSELPQETQYF. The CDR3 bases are TGTGCCAGCAGTGAACTCCCCCAAGAGACCCAGTACTTC.

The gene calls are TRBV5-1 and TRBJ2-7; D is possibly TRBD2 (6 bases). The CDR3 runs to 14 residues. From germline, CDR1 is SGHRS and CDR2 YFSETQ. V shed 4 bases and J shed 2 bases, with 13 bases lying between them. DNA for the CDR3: TGCGCCAGCAGCACCCGGGGGATCCCCTACGAGCAGTACTTC. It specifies CASSTRGIPYEQYF.

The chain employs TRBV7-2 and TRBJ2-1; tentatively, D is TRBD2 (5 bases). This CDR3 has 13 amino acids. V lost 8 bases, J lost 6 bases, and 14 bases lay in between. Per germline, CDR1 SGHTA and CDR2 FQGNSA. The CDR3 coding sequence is TGTGCCAGCGCTCCCCCCCGGGGCAATGAGCAGTTCTTC. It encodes CASAPPRGNEQFF.

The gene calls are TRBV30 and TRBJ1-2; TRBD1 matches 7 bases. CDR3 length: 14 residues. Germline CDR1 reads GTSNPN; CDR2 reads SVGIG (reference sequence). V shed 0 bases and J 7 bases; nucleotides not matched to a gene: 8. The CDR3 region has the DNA TGTGCCTGGAGTGTGGCAGGGGGTGGAACTGGCTACACCTTC. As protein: CAWSVAGGGTGYTF. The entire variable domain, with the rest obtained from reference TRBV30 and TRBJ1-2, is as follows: SQTIHQWPATLVQPVGSPLSLECTVEGTSNPNLYWYRQAAGRGLQLLFYSVGIGQISSEVPQNLSASRPQDRQFILSSKKLLLSDSGFYLCAWSVAGGGTGYTFGSGTRLTVV.

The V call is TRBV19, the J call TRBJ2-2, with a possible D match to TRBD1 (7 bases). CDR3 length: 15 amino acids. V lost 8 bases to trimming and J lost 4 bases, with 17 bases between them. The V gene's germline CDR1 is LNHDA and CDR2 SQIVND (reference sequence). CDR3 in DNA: TGTGCCAGTCGTAAGGAGGGGGCTGGCACCGGGGAGCTGTTTTTT. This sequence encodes CASRKEGAGTGELFF.

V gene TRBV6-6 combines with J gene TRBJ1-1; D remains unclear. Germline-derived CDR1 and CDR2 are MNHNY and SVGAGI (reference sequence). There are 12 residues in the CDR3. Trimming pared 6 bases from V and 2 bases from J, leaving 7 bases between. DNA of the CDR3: TGTGCCAGCAGCTTCAGAAACACTGAAGCTTTCTTT. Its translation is CASSFRNTEAFF.